The 2 T cell receptor beta chains below all came from one sample that was sequenced in a study of shared T cell receptors in the human thymus. Method: immunoSEQ multiplex PCR; TCRdb's copy keeps in-frame clones and lacks some. The sample lists hundreds of thousands of clones, around 87% seen once, with 0.009% to 0.0095% in the top ten. These data were also filed under a second study, of human thymus T cells.

Source material: thymocytes. Receptors were obtained from a boy less than two years old with a congenital heart defect.

The rearrangement uses TRBV2 and TRBJ2-1, with 8 positions matching TRBD2. After removal of 6 bases from V and 4 bases from J, the junction contained 5 bases not matched to a gene. This CDR3 region has 14 residues. Germline V gene lookup returns CDR1 SNHLY and CDR2 FYNNEI. CDR3 nucleotide sequence: TGTGCCAGCAGCCGGGAGGGAAATTACAATGAGCAGTTCTTC. It codes for CASSREGNYNEQFF. The complete variable domain, with remaining parts taken from reference TRBV2 and TRBJ2-1, reads EPEVTQTPSHQVTQMGQEVILRCVPISNHLYFYWYRQILGQKVEFLVSFYNNEISEKSEIFDDQFSVERPDGSNFTLKIRSTKLEDSAMYFCASSREGNYNEQFFGPGTRLTVL.

This sequence joins TRBV25-1 and TRBJ2-1, with TRBD2 matching over 10 bases. V trimming: 2 bases; J trimming: 5 bases; junction bases outside the gene matches: 3. The germline gives CDR1 MGHDK, CDR2 SYGVNS. The length of the CDR3 is 15 residues. CDR3 sequence reads: CASSELAGAHNEQFF. DNA for the CDR3: TGTGCCAGCAGTGAACTAGCGGGAGCACACAATGAGCAGTTCTTC.